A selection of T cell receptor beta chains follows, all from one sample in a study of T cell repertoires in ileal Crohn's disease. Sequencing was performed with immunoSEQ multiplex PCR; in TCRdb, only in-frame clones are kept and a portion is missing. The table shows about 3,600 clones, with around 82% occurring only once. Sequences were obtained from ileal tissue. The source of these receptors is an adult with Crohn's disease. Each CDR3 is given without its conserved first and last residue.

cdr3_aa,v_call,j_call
AWTGSANYGYT,TRBV30,TRBJ1-2
ASSPYGTGIGNTIY,TRBV5-5,TRBJ1-3
ASSYGTVGSGGYT,TRBV27,TRBJ1-2
ASSPNYQETQY,TRBV9,TRBJ2-5
ASSQDHGGAF,TRBV14,TRBJ1-1
SVGREAPYEQY,TRBV29-1,TRBJ2-7
ASSPGLGENIQY,TRBV5-4,TRBJ2-4
ASSPRHETEAF,TRBV5-4,TRBJ1-1
ASSIELSVYNEQF,TRBV19,TRBJ2-1
ASSISTGLYGYT,TRBV19,TRBJ1-2
AISDPGLEVNQPQH,TRBV10-3,TRBJ1-5
ASSISGNMNTEAF,TRBV19,TRBJ1-1
ASSLTSASTDTQY,TRBV5-5,TRBJ2-3
SYAVGTGGTEAF,TRBV29-1,TRBJ1-1
ASGTSGGTSQETQY,TRBV5-4,TRBJ2-5
ASSPRTGGYT,TRBV7-2,TRBJ1-2
ASSLSLRRSPTDTQY,TRBV27,TRBJ2-3
ASSRQGNTGELF,TRBV18,TRBJ2-2
ASSPFSDGYT,TRBV5-1,TRBJ1-2
ANRTGHIGELF,TRBV6-4,TRBJ2-2
ASSLEGHTGELF,TRBV11-3,TRBJ2-2
ASSVYTGSGYT,TRBV9,TRBJ1-2
ASSPTSEQDEQF,TRBV18,TRBJ2-1